A single sample gave rise to the 18 T cell receptor beta chains below, sequenced in a study of spatial heterogeneity in lung cancer. TCRdb re-called the 5' RACE reads with MiXCR, one entry per CDR3 protein. Here the sample spans about 22,000 distinct CDR3 sequences, 4.6% being singletons. Stated time point: sample taken at primary tumor resection. Sequenced material: PBMCs, taken at surgery. Source of these receptors: a male donor with early-stage non-small cell lung cancer.

In its sample, this clonotype was seen many times. The V call is TRBV5-1, the J call TRBJ1-4, with no clear D. This CDR3 region has 15 residues. V was shortened by 3 bases and J by 0 bases, with 9 bases between the two germline ends. Germline lookup yields CDR1 SGHRS and CDR2 YFSETQ. DNA of the CDR3: TGCGCCAGCAGCTCTGACCCGTCAACTAATGAAAAACTGTTTTTT. Protein sequence: CASSSDPSTNEKLFF.

At least ten counts were recorded for this clonotype. This rearrangement joins TRBV24-1 to TRBJ1-2; D gene uncertain. V lost 3 bases and J lost 8, with 9 bases in between. Germline V CDR1 and CDR2: KGHDR, SFDVKD. CDR3 length: 12 amino acids. CDR3: CATSDPAWGYTF. In DNA, the CDR3 is TGTGCCACCAGTGATCCCGCCTGGGGCTACACCTTC.

In its sample, this clonotype is medium-sized (0.01 to 0.1%). This rearrangement joins TRBV28 to TRBJ1-1; the D gene is possibly TRBD1 (5 bases). V dropped 3 bases and J dropped 6 bases, with 23 bases sitting between them. The length of the CDR3 is 17 residues. Per germline, CDR1 MDHEN and CDR2 SYDVKM. CDR3 region: CASSLGLSSEWVPEAFF. For the CDR3, the DNA is TGTGCCAGCAGTTTGGGACTGTCGAGTGAGTGGGTGCCTGAAGCTTTCTTT.

CDR3 sequence: CASVDGPGRGRNYGYTF. CDR3 nucleotide sequence: TGTGCCAGCGTTGACGGGCCCGGCAGGGGGCGCAACTATGGCTACACCTTC. J is TRBJ1-2 and V is TRBV21-1; TRBD1, the table's D call, lacks a check against the DNA. TRBV21-1 is shown as a pseudogene. The CDR3 totals 17 residues.

This rearrangement joins TRBV28 to TRBJ1-6; no clear D. Trimming stripped 6 bases from V and 3 bases from J, with 3 bases between. Germline V lookup: CDR1 MDHEN, CDR2 SYDVKM. The CDR3 sequence is 12 residues long. CDR3 nucleotides: TGTGCCAGCAGCCTCTATAATTCACCCCTCCACTTT. This encodes CASSLYNSPLHF. Variable domain in full (rest from reference TRBV28 and TRBJ1-6): DVKVTQSSRYLVKRTGEKVFLECVQDMDHENMFWYRQDPGLGLRLIYFSYDVKMKEKGDIPEGYSVSREKKERFSLILESASTNQTSMYLCASSLYNSPLHFGNGTRLTVT.

Ten or more counts support this clonotype. The gene calls are TRBV2 and TRBJ1-5; a weak D match, TRBD1 (5 bases). The CDR3 runs to 12 residues. V dropped 4 bases and J dropped 5 bases, with 6 bases sitting between them. Germline V gives CDR1 SNHLY, CDR2 FYNNEI. The CDR3 loop is CASSARDQPQHF. The CDR3 nucleotides are TGTGCCAGCAGTGCCAGGGATCAGCCCCAGCATTTT. Full variable domain (remainder filled in from reference TRBV2 and TRBJ1-5): EPEVTQTPSHQVTQMGQEVILRCVPISNHLYFYWYRQILGQKVEFLVSFYNNEISEKSEIFDDQFSVERPDGSNFTLKIRSTKLEDSAMYFCASSARDQPQHFGDGTRLSIL.

This clonotype occurred many times. This chain uses TRBV5-1 with TRBJ2-1; 10 nucleotides agree with TRBD2. The CDR3 sequence is 15 residues long. CDR1 is SGHRS, CDR2 YFSETQ, per germline. V lost 0 bases and J lost 5; bases outside the gene matches: 2. The CDR3 DNA reads TGCGCCAGCAGCTTGGAAGCGGGAGGGCACAATGAGCAGTTCTTC. Residues: CASSLEAGGHNEQFF.

At least ten counts were recorded for this clonotype. In nucleotides, the CDR3 is TGTGCCAGCAGCCAAGATAGGGGCAGGGGGTTTCAGCCCCAGCATTTT. Its protein is CASSQDRGRGFQPQHF. This chain joins TRBV4-2 and TRBJ1-5; 7 bases match TRBD1. The germline gives CDR1 LGHNA, CDR2 YNFKEQ. This CDR3 contains 16 residues. V shed 0 bases and J 6 bases; nucleotides not matched to a gene: 8.

This clonotype was counted ten times or more. The chain couples TRBV2 to TRBJ2-1; D gene unclear. Trimming shortened V by 4 bases and J by 0 bases, and 10 bases separated the two germline ends. CDR3 size: 15 residues. Germline V gives CDR1 SNHLY, CDR2 FYNNEI. The chain's CDR3 is CASSVRSSSYNEQFF. DNA for the CDR3: TGTGCCAGCAGTGTGCGGTCCAGCTCCTACAATGAGCAGTTCTTC.

This clonotype was counted at least ten times. J is TRBJ1-2 and V is TRBV7-9; D remains unclear. The germline gives CDR1 SEHNR, CDR2 FQNEAQ (reference sequence). V shed 5 bases and J shed 0 bases, with 13 bases lying between them. This CDR3 is built from 15 residues. The CDR3 DNA follows: TGTGCCAGCAGCCCCTGGGGATATGCTAACTATGGCTACACCTTC. Its translation: CASSPWGYANYGYTF.

This clonotype was recorded at least ten times. V gene TRBV15 combines with J gene TRBJ2-5, with 9 bases aligning to TRBD2. This CDR3 has 15 residues. From germline, CDR1 is LNHNV and CDR2 YYDKDF (reference sequence). The V gene end was trimmed by 2 bases and the J gene end by 5 bases; junction bases not matched to a gene: 6. The chain's CDR3 is CATSRSRTSVETQYF. The DNA of the CDR3 is TGTGCCACCAGCAGATCCAGGACTAGCGTGGAGACCCAGTACTTC.

This clonotype is termed medium-sized. The chain combines TRBV7-8 with TRBJ2-1, with a possible D match to TRBD2 (6 bases). The CDR3 runs 12 residues. Trimming left V 4 bases short and J 7 bases short, with 8 bases between. Germline V gives CDR1 SGHVS, CDR2 FQNEAQ. CDR3 in amino acids: CASSSLANEQFF. The CDR3 nucleotides read TGTGCCAGCAGCTCCCTAGCGAATGAGCAGTTCTTC.

This clonotype was counted ten times or more. CDR3 sequence reads: CASSFWGLSNYGYTF. In nucleotides, the CDR3 is TGTGCCAGCAGCTTTTGGGGGCTCTCTAACTATGGCTACACCTTC. The chain carries TRBV7-2 and TRBJ1-2, with D tentatively TRBD1 (6 bases). CDR1 is SGHTA and CDR2 is FQGNSA in the germline V gene. The length of the CDR3 is 15 residues. Trimming pared 3 bases from V and 0 bases from J, leaving 11 bases between.

This clonotype is classed as medium-sized. J is TRBJ2-7 and V is TRBV4-2, with 9 bases fitting TRBD1. The germline V gene has CDR1 LGHNA and CDR2 YNFKEQ. This CDR3 spans 15 amino acids. J was trimmed by 6 bases and V by 0 bases; bases with no gene match: 6. The CDR3 loop reads CASSQDKTGGREQYF. The CDR3 DNA sequence: TGTGCCAGCAGCCAAGATAAGACAGGGGGGCGCGAGCAGTACTTC.

In its sample, this clonotype was seen many times. The CDR3 loop is CAWTASLHSGANVLTF. CDR3 nucleotides: TGTGCCTGGACTGCCTCCCTCCACTCTGGGGCCAACGTCCTGACTTTC. The genes are TRBV30 and TRBJ2-6; D gene unclear. Germline V gene data show CDR1 as GTSNPN and CDR2 as SVGIG (reference sequence). V lost 4 bases, J lost 0 bases, and 13 bases lay in between. This CDR3 has 16 amino acids.

There are many counts of this clonotype. This chain links TRBV6-5 with TRBJ1-6; 8 nucleotides align to TRBD1. The ends lost 0 bases at V and 10 bases at J; junction bases unmatched: 8. CDR3 length: 16 amino acids. Per the germline V gene, CDR1 is MNHEY and CDR2 is SVGAGI. CDR3 loop: CASSYSGQGRRSPLHF. In nucleotides, the CDR3 is TGTGCCAGCAGTTACTCCGGACAGGGTAGACGATCACCCCTCCACTTT.

This clonotype has at least ten counts. The V gene is TRBV29-1, the J gene TRBJ2-7, with TRBD2 matching 11 bases. The CDR3 is 14 residues long. Per germline, CDR1 SQVTM and CDR2 ANQGSEA. V dropped 4 bases and J dropped 7; count of bases not matched to a gene: 9. CDR3 sequence: CSVVTSGVPSEQYF. The CDR3 DNA reads TGCAGCGTTGTGACTAGCGGGGTTCCTTCGGAGCAGTACTTC.

This clonotype appeared many times. The CDR3 here is CAWSVRSNQPQHF. In nucleotides, the CDR3 is TGTGCCTGGAGTGTAAGGTCTAATCAGCCCCAGCATTTT. The V call is TRBV30, the J call TRBJ1-5; D remains ambiguous. Germline CDR1 and CDR2: GTSNPN and SVGIG (reference sequence). V was clipped by 0 bases and J by 4 bases, with 7 bases between them. The CDR3 runs to 13 residues. The entire variable domain, with the rest obtained from reference TRBV30 and TRBJ1-5, is as follows: SQTIHQWPATLVQPVGSPLSLECTVEGTSNPNLYWYRQAAGRGLQLLFYSVGIGQISSEVPQNLSASRPQDRQFILSSKKLLLSDSGFYLCAWSVRSNQPQHFGDGTRLSIL.